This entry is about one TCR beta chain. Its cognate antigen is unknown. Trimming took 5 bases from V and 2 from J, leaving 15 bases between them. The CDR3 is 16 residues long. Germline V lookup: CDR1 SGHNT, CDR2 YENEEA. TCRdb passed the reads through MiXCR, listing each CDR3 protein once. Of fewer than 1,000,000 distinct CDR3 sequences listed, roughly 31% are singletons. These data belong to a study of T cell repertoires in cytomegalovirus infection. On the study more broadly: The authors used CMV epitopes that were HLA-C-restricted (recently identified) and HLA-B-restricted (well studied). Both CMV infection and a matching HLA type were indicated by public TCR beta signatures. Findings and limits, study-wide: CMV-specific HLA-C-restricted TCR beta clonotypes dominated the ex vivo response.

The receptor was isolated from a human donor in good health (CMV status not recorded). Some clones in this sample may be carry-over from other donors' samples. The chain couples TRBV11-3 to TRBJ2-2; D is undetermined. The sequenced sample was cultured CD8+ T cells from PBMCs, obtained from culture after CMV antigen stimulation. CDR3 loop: CASSPGLNSNTGELFF. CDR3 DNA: TGTGCCAGCAGCCCCGGATTGAACTCTAACACCGGGGAGCTGTTTTTT.